This TCR beta chain was recorded in a study of cytomegalovirus exposure and HLA in healthy donors. CDR1 is SGHNT and CDR2 is YYREEE in the germline V gene (reference sequence). J gave up 3 bases and V 3 bases, and 6 bases lay outside the gene matches. This CDR3 has 15 residues. PCR employed 60 Vbeta and 13 Jbeta primers. Here immunoSEQ multiplex PCR was the method, and the copy in TCRdb shows in-frame clones only, minus some. The sample has some 51,000 clones, roughly 74% seen once. The TCR originated in a man aged 40-49 years in good health and CMV-seropositive. The sample comprised PBMCs. V and J are TRBV5-4 and TRBJ2-3; 8 bases are a match to TRBD2. DNA of the CDR3: TGTGCCAGCAGCTCGTCCGGGGGGGCGACAGATACGCAGTATTTT. Its protein is CASSSSGGATDTQYF.